The clone carrying this T cell receptor beta chain was counted once. This CDR3 comprises 15 residues. The V and J ends lost 6 bases and 1 base, in that order; junction bases with no gene match: 6. Germline V gives CDR1 MNHNS, CDR2 SASEGT. The entry originates in a study of PD-L1 blockade in urothelial cancer. Whole-study context: Each blood sample yielded a median of around 130,000 T cells.

Produced via immunoSEQ multiplex PCR; TCRdb's table is partial and in-frame only. The sample consists of 70,000 or so clones, 80% to 85% of them appearing once. The gene calls are TRBV6-1 and TRBJ1-3, with 7 positions matching TRBD1. The source was PBMCs, collected around atezolizumab (anti-PD-L1) treatment. This clonotype was sampled from a man aged 70-80 years with urothelial cancer. For the CDR3, the DNA is TGTGCCAGCAGGCGGACAGGCGGATCTGGAAACACCATATATTTT. It codes for CASRRTGGSGNTIYF.